The 15 T cell receptor beta chains given below trace back to one sample, sequenced in a study of PD-1 blockade in classical Hodgkin lymphoma. Each patient relapsed following autologous stem cell transplantation, and prior brentuximab vedotin exposure differed. Sequencing was performed with immunoSEQ multiplex PCR; in TCRdb, only in-frame clones are kept and a portion is missing. The table lists approximately 34,000 clones, roughly four fifths of them singletons, with 25% to 40% in the top ten. Material: peripheral blood mononuclear cells (PBMCs), obtained at baseline. These TCRs come from a human donor with classical Hodgkin lymphoma.

V and J are TRBV6-5 and TRBJ2-1; D gene unclear. Germline CDR1 and CDR2: MNHEY and SVGAGI. This CDR3 is 15 amino acids long. Trimming cost V 0 bases and J 9 bases, with 15 bases left between them. In DNA, the CDR3 is TGTGCCAGCAGTTACTCGTACGTGGTGGATACTGAGCAGTTCTTC. Its translation is CASSYSYVVDTEQFF.

The chain has TRBV30 and TRBJ1-3; D remains unclear. CDR3 length: 14 amino acids. V was pared by 2 bases and J by 2 bases, with 10 bases between. Germline assignment: CDR1 GTSNPN and CDR2 SVGIG (reference sequence). The CDR3 DNA sequence: TGTGCCTGGAGTTTTGGTAGAGCTGGAAACACCATATATTTT. Translating gives CAWSFGRAGNTIYF.

This chain uses TRBV7-2 with TRBJ1-2; 10 bases match TRBD1. V was pared by 6 bases and J by 8 bases, with 12 bases of the junction left unmatched. From germline, CDR1 is SGHTA and CDR2 FQGNSA. The CDR3 loop spans 15 amino acids. The CDR3 region has the DNA TGTGCCAGCAGGGCGGGACAGGGGACCTGGGGGGGCTACACCTTC. This translates into CASRAGQGTWGGYTF.

CDR3 nucleotides: TGTGCCAGCAGCTTTTGGCGGGGGGGCCTTACTACCACAGATACGCAGTATTTT. It specifies CASSFWRGGLTTTDTQYF. The chain carries TRBV7-9 and TRBJ2-3, with TRBD2 matching 9 bases. The V and J ends lost 3 bases and 2 bases, in that order; junction bases with no gene match: 12. Germline-derived CDR1 and CDR2 are SEHNR and FQNEAQ (reference sequence). The CDR3 totals 18 residues.

This chain joins TRBV2 and TRBJ1-2; 8 positions match TRBD1. Trimming took 6 bases from V and 2 from J; bases not matched to a gene: 5. The CDR3 contains 14 residues. CDR1 and CDR2 (germline): SNHLY, FYNNEI. In DNA form, the CDR3 reads TGTGCCAGCAGCACCGGGACAGGCAACTATGGCTACACCTTC. Its protein product is CASSTGTGNYGYTF.

V usage is TRBV5-1 and J usage is TRBJ2-3; 12 bases are a match to TRBD2. This CDR3 contains 16 residues. The germline CDR1 and CDR2 sequences are SGHRS and YFSETQ. The V gene end was trimmed by 4 bases and the J gene end by 0 bases; junction bases not matched to a gene: 3. The CDR3 DNA sequence: TGCGCCAGCAGCGGCGGGACTAGCGGGAGCACAGATACGCAGTATTTT. It encodes CASSGGTSGSTDTQYF.

The chain employs TRBV2 and TRBJ1-2; tentative D call: TRBD1 (6 bases). The CDR3 is 15 residues long. V was cut by 0 bases and J by 11 bases, with 19 bases left in between. The germline CDR1 and CDR2 sequences are SNHLY and FYNNEI. This CDR3 is CASSEATGAYGGYTF. The CDR3 nucleotides read TGTGCCAGCAGTGAAGCGACAGGAGCTTATGGAGGATACACCTTC. The variable domain in full, with the rest retrieved from reference TRBV2 and TRBJ1-2, is EPEVTQTPSHQVTQMGQEVILRCVPISNHLYFYWYRQILGQKVEFLVSFYNNEISEKSEIFDDQFSVERPDGSNFTLKIRSTKLEDSAMYFCASSEATGAYGGYTFGSGTRLTVV.

This clone was found a few times. The V gene is TRBV7-3, the J gene TRBJ1-2; possibly TRBD1 for D (6 bases). V was trimmed by 4 bases and J by 7 bases, leaving 16 bases between them. The CDR3 extends over 14 amino acids. From germline, CDR1 is SGHTA and CDR2 FQGTGA. Here the CDR3 reads CASSSRRGAGGYTF. CDR3 in DNA: TGTGCCAGCAGCTCCCGAAGGGGGGCGGGTGGCTACACCTTC.

This sequence joins TRBV5-4 and TRBJ2-7; no firm D call. The length of the CDR3 is 12 residues. Germline lookup yields CDR1 SGHNT and CDR2 YYREEE (reference sequence). Trimming left V 2 bases short and J 6 bases short, with 9 bases between. This chain's CDR3 is CASSFESGEQYF. The CDR3 DNA reads TGTGCCAGCAGCTTCGAGTCAGGCGAGCAGTACTTC.

This clone was recorded once. This chain joins TRBV27 and TRBJ2-1; possible D gene TRBD2, 7 bases. CDR3 size: 15 residues. The ends were cut back, 8 bases at V and 3 bases at J, with 17 bases in the middle. Germline CDR1 is MNHEY and CDR2 is SMNVEV (reference sequence). The CDR3 here is CASGLGGGLYNEQFF. The CDR3, as DNA: TGTGCCAGCGGACTGGGCGGGGGCCTCTACAATGAGCAGTTCTTC.

V is TRBV5-1 and J is TRBJ2-5; unclear D gene. This CDR3 has 14 amino acids. Per the germline V gene, CDR1 is SGHRS and CDR2 is YFSETQ. Between the trimmed V and J ends, which lost 0 bases and 3 bases, there was a span of 9 bases. The CDR3 DNA reads TGCGCCAGCAGCTTGGGGGTGACCGAAGAGACCCAGTACTTC. Its protein product is CASSLGVTEETQYF.

This clone was seen once. The chain has TRBV7-6 and TRBJ2-2; 12 positions match TRBD2. Unmatched junction bases numbered 6, after V lost 3 bases and J lost 7 bases. The CDR3 length is 16 residues. Germline loops: CDR1 SGHVS, CDR2 FNYEAQ. In DNA form, the CDR3 reads TGTGCCAGCAGCTTGGAGACTAGCGGGGGCGGCGGGGAGCTGTTTTTT. Protein sequence: CASSLETSGGGGELFF.

This rearrangement joins TRBV30 to TRBJ1-6; D uncertain. Germline CDR1 GTSNPN, CDR2 SVGIG (reference sequence). V gave up 3 bases and J gave up 11 bases, with 11 bases separating them. This CDR3 comprises 12 residues. The CDR3 sequence: CAWSPAGAPLHF. The CDR3 DNA reads TGTGCCTGGAGCCCGGCGGGCGCACCCCTCCACTTT.

The chain joins TRBV4-3 to TRBJ2-5; D is undetermined. Trimming removed 1 base from V and 5 bases from J, with 14 bases in between. Germline V gene sequence: CDR1 LGHNA, CDR2 YSLEER. This CDR3 spans 15 amino acids. As DNA, the CDR3 is TGCGCCAGCAGCCAAGTGGGCGGCCTAGAGGAGACCCAGTACTTC. Translating it yields CASSQVGGLEETQYF.

This sequence joins TRBV28 and TRBJ2-7, with D possibly matching TRBD2 (6 bases). The CDR3 extends over 14 amino acids. The V end lost 7 bases, the J end lost 5 bases, and 18 bases lay between the germline ends. Germline V lookup: CDR1 MDHEN, CDR2 SYDVKM. The CDR3 is CASTLGGAKDEQYF. For the CDR3, the DNA is TGTGCCAGCACCTTGGGCGGGGCGAAGGACGAGCAGTACTTC.